This T cell receptor (beta chain) was sequenced for a study of blood T cell repertoires in COVID-19. About the research overall: T cells, B-cell-depleted T cells, or PBMCs supplied cDNA or gDNA.

Generated by immunoSEQ multiplex PCR, the TCRdb table keeps only in-frame clones and is missing some. The table has under 200,000 clones, approximately 90% seen once. The CDR3 is 15 amino acids. Germline CDR1 reads SGHTA; CDR2 reads FQGTGA. V dropped 2 bases and J dropped 6; count of bases not matched to a gene: 6. The rearrangement joins TRBV7-3 to TRBJ2-3, with TRBD2 matching over 9 bases. The sequence came from a middle-aged man with acute or convalescent COVID-19. Specimen: peripheral blood. The CDR3 loop reads CASSLQAGGVDTQYF. The CDR3 nucleotides are TGTGCCAGCAGCTTACAAGCGGGAGGCGTGGATACGCAGTATTTT.